This TCR beta chain was obtained from a study of blood T cell repertoires in COVID-19. Study background: The United States, Italy and Spain were the sources of the acute and convalescent COVID-19 samples. T cells, B-cell-depleted T cells, or PBMCs supplied cDNA or gDNA.

Per the authors' pipeline: Reference gene primers were amplified, and this amplification served to estimate nucleated cell counts. Assay used: immunoSEQ multiplex PCR; TCRdb lists only in-frame clones, some missing. Clone size and the V and J calls come from that table; the DNA yielded D and trimming. The data hold fewer than 500,000 clones, with roughly 77% observed a single time. This clone was seen just once. This CDR3 has 13 amino acids. Germline CDR1 is SGHDT and CDR2 is YYEEEE. Trimming pared 2 bases from V and 1 base from J, leaving 5 bases between. The chain combines TRBV5-6 with TRBJ2-3; D unresolved. The sample was peripheral blood. The receptor's source is a human donor with acute or convalescent COVID-19. The donor label of this sample is uncertain. CDR3 sequence reads: CASSFSGTDTQYF. The CDR3 coding sequence is TGTGCCAGCAGCTTCTCTGGCACAGATACGCAGTATTTT.